Shown below are 20 T cell receptor beta chains from a single sample sequenced in a study of blood T cell repertoires in COVID-19. Profiling relied on immunoSEQ multiplex PCR, and the TCRdb table lists in-frame clones only, not all of them. This table has 87,000 or so clones, 85% to 90% appearing once. The sequenced material came from peripheral blood. The receptors shown here come from a man between 35 and 55 years old with acute or convalescent COVID-19.

The rearrangement links TRBV4-2 to TRBJ2-7, with 7 bases that match TRBD2. The germline V gene encodes CDR1 LGHNA and CDR2 YNFKEQ. V was clipped by 0 bases and J by 1 base; unmatched bases: 6. The CDR3 length is 16 residues. The CDR3, as DNA: TGTGCCAGCAGCCAAGAAATCGGCGGGGGATCCTACGAGCAGTACTTC. It is translated as CASSQEIGGGSYEQYF.

The chain combines TRBV10-3 with TRBJ1-2, with TRBD1 matching 8 bases. Unmatched junction bases numbered 5, after V lost 10 bases and J lost 4 bases. The CDR3 sequence is 12 residues long. Germline CDR1 and CDR2: ENHRY and SYGVKD. The CDR3 protein is CATRDRSYGYTF. The DNA for the CDR3 is TGTGCCACACGGGACAGGTCCTATGGCTACACCTTC.

The chain combines TRBV29-1 with TRBJ1-2; a weak D match, TRBD1 (6 bases). CDR1 SQVTM and CDR2 ANQGSEA come from the germline V gene. The CDR3 totals 12 residues. V lost 2 bases and J lost 4, with 8 bases in between. CDR3 coding DNA: TGCAGCGTTGAACAGGGGATCTATGGCTACACCTTC. It translates to CSVEQGIYGYTF. The full variable domain, rest sourced from reference TRBV29-1 and TRBJ1-2, is SAVISQKPSRDICQRGTSLTIQCQVDSQVTMMFWYRQQPGQSLTLIATANQGSEATYESGFVIDKFPISRPNLTFSTLTVSNMSPEDSSIYLCSVEQGIYGYTFGSGTRLTVV.

The V gene is TRBV4-3, the J gene TRBJ1-2; D not resolved. CDR1 is LGHNA, CDR2 YSLEER, per germline. The CDR3 is 13 residues long. V was shortened by 0 bases and J by 7 bases, with 9 bases between the two germline ends. The CDR3 loop is CASSQDFGVGYTF. CDR3 in DNA: TGCGCCAGCAGCCAAGATTTCGGGGTTGGCTACACCTTC.

The rearrangement joins TRBV6-6 to TRBJ1-1, with TRBD1 as a possible D gene (6 bases). CDR3 length equals 14 residues. From germline, CDR1 is MNHNY and CDR2 SVGAGI (reference sequence). The ends were cut back, 6 bases at V and 1 base at J, with 12 bases in the middle. The CDR3 nucleotides read TGTGCCAGCAGAAACAGGACAGAGAACACTGAAGCTTTCTTT. Translated: CASRNRTENTEAFF.

The rearrangement links TRBV7-3 to TRBJ1-6; TRBD1 might be the D (6 bases). Trimming removed 2 bases from V and 9 bases from J, with 14 bases in between. The CDR3 extends over 15 amino acids. CDR1 is SGHTA and CDR2 is FQGTGA in the germline V gene. CDR3 sequence (DNA): TGTGCCAGCAGCTTAGGGCAGGGGAGTCGTTCACCCCTCCACTTT. It yields the protein CASSLGQGSRSPLHF.

J is TRBJ2-5 and V is TRBV7-2; D is unresolved. CDR1 is SGHTA, CDR2 FQGNSA, per germline. This CDR3 contains 16 residues. Trimming removed 2 bases from V and 0 bases from J, with 13 bases in between. As DNA, the CDR3 is TGTGCCAGCAGCTTAAGGTTTTTCGGGTACCAAGAGACCCAGTACTTC. It encodes CASSLRFFGYQETQYF.

This sequence joins TRBV4-2 and TRBJ1-4; TRBD1 matches 9 bases. The CDR3 is made up of 20 amino acids. Losses at the gene ends were 4 bases for V and 7 bases for J; bases not matched to a gene: 22. Germline CDR1 reads LGHNA; CDR2 reads YNFKEQ. CDR3 nucleotides: TGTGCCAGCAGCCCGGGGGAAGGGACAGGGAATTTAGTGTTTAGTGAAAAACTGTTTTTT. Its translation is CASSPGEGTGNLVFSEKLFF.

The chain uses TRBV11-2 and TRBJ1-1; D perhaps matches TRBD1 (6 bases). The ends were cut back, 5 bases at V and 7 bases at J, with 20 bases in the middle. Per germline, CDR1 SGHAT and CDR2 FQNNGV. This CDR3 comprises 15 residues. In DNA, the CDR3 is TGTGCCAGCAGCCCAGGGGCCCAGAAATGGGGTGAAGCTTTCTTT. Translation: CASSPGAQKWGEAFF.

This chain uses TRBV21-1 with TRBJ1-1; TRBD1, the D gene given by the table, was not confirmed from the DNA. TRBV21-1 is designated a pseudogene. This CDR3 has 17 amino acids. The CDR3 nucleotides are TGTGCCAGCAGCAAACGACAGGGGGGTTATTGGAACACTGAAGCTTTCTTT. Its protein is CASSKRQGGYWNTEAFF.

The chain recombines TRBV29-1 with TRBJ1-5, with a weak D call TRBD1 (6 bases). CDR1 SQVTM and CDR2 ANQGSEA come from the germline V gene. CDR3 length: 12 amino acids. The V and J ends lost 6 bases and 4 bases respectively, with 10 bases between them. The CDR3 region has the DNA TGCAGCGTAGGGACACAAAATCAGCCCCAGCATTTT. Encoded protein: CSVGTQNQPQHF.

J is TRBJ1-5 and V is TRBV5-4; possible D gene TRBD1, 5 bases. The CDR3 spans 14 residues. Germline CDR1 reads SGHNT; CDR2 reads YYREEE (reference sequence). Trimming took off 4 bases at V and 4 bases at J, with 12 bases between the two ends. This CDR3 reads CASSRRGENQPQHF. The CDR3 DNA sequence: TGTGCCAGCAGCAGACGGGGGGAGAATCAGCCCCAGCATTTT.

CDR3 in DNA: TGTGCCAGCAGGCCCTCACAGGGTGGAAACACCATATATTTT. It is translated as CASRPSQGGNTIYF. The chain has TRBV2 and TRBJ1-3, with a possible D match to TRBD1 (6 bases). Trimming shortened V by 6 bases and J by 3 bases, and 12 bases separated the two germline ends. In germline, CDR1 is SNHLY, CDR2 FYNNEI. The CDR3 has 14 residues. The complete variable domain, with remaining parts taken from reference TRBV2 and TRBJ1-3, reads EPEVTQTPSHQVTQMGQEVILRCVPISNHLYFYWYRQILGQKVEFLVSFYNNEISEKSEIFDDQFSVERPDGSNFTLKIRSTKLEDSAMYFCASRPSQGGNTIYFGEGSWLTVV.

This rearrangement joins TRBV12-3 or TRBV12-4 to TRBJ2-5; D gene unclear. The germline V and J ends were trimmed by 3 bases and 5 bases, with 4 bases remaining between them. The CDR3 is 11 residues long. The CDR3 sequence is CASSFLETQYF. Written as DNA, the CDR3 is TGTGCCAGCAGTTTTCTTGAGACCCAGTACTTC.

The J gene is TRBJ2-7, the V gene TRBV4-1; 9 bases align to TRBD1. Germline CDR1 reads MGHRA; CDR2 reads YSYEKL. The V segment lost 7 bases and the J segment 3 bases; nucleotides outside the gene matches: 1. The CDR3 has 12 residues. The CDR3 loop reads CASKGQGYEQYF. The CDR3 DNA follows: TGCGCCAGCAAGGGACAGGGCTACGAGCAGTACTTC.

J is TRBJ1-2 and V is TRBV6-5; 7 nucleotides line up with TRBD1. Germline values: CDR1 MNHEY, CDR2 SVGAGI. The V gene end was trimmed by 6 bases and the J gene end by 5 bases; junction bases not matched to a gene: 6. The CDR3 covers 13 residues. The CDR3 DNA reads as TGTGCCAGCAGAGGAGACAGGGTATATGGCTACACCTTC. Translating it yields CASRGDRVYGYTF.

Written as DNA, the CDR3 is TGTGCCTGGAGTCTGCCTAGCGGGCCTAGCACAGATACGCAGTATTTT. Translation gives CAWSLPSGPSTDTQYF. This rearrangement joins TRBV30 to TRBJ2-3; TRBD2 aligns across 8 bases. Germline CDR1 reads GTSNPN; CDR2 reads SVGIG (reference sequence). CDR3 length: 16 amino acids. Trimming removed 2 bases from V and 0 bases from J; junction bases left unmatched: 7.

The chain recombines TRBV7-9 with TRBJ1-5; D gene ambiguous. Trimming took off 1 base at V and 3 bases at J, with 16 bases between the two ends. This CDR3 contains 17 residues. Germline values: CDR1 SEHNR, CDR2 FQNEAQ (reference sequence). DNA for the CDR3: TGTGCCAGCAGCTTAGTAGGCGCAGGCGGACTCAATCAGCCCCAGCATTTT. This codes for CASSLVGAGGLNQPQHF.

The chain recombines TRBV7-9 with TRBJ2-2; tentatively, D is TRBD1 (5 bases). Germline lookup yields CDR1 SEHNR and CDR2 FQNEAQ (reference sequence). The V end lost 5 bases, the J end lost 10 bases, and 17 bases lay between the germline ends. This CDR3 comprises 14 residues. Here the CDR3 reads CASSVNQGGEELFF. In DNA form, the CDR3 reads TGTGCCAGCAGCGTGAATCAGGGTGGGGAGGAGCTGTTTTTT. Variable domain in full (rest from reference TRBV7-9 and TRBJ2-2): DTGVSQNPRHKITKRGQNVTFRCDPISEHNRLYWYRQTLGQGPEFLTYFQNEAQLEKSRLLSDRFSAERPKGSFSTLEIQRTEQGDSAMYLCASSVNQGGEELFFGEGSRLTVL.

CDR3 coding DNA: TGTGCCAGCAGTCAACAGGGGCCATCCTACGAGCAGTACTTC. Protein product: CASSQQGPSYEQYF. The chain joins TRBV27 to TRBJ2-7; 7 bases map to TRBD1. There are 14 residues in the CDR3. The trim removed 5 bases at V and 1 base at J, leaving 5 bases unmatched. Per germline, CDR1 MNHEY and CDR2 SMNVEV (reference sequence).